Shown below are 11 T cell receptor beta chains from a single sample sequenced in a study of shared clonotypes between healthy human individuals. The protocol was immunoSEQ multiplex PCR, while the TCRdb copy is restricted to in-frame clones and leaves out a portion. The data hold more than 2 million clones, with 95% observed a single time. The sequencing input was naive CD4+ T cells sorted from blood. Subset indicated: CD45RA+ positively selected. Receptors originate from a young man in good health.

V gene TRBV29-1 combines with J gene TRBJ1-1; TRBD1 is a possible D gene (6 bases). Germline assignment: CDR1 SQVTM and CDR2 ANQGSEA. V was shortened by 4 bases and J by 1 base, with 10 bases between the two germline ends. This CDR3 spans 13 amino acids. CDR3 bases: TGCAGCGTTGCTCTGACAGGGAACACTGAAGCTTTCTTT. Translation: CSVALTGNTEAFF.

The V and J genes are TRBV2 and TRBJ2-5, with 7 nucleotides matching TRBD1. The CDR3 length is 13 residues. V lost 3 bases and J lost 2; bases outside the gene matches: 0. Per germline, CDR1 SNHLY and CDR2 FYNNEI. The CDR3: CASSEGQQETQYF. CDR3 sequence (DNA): TGTGCCAGCAGTGAGGGACAGCAAGAGACCCAGTACTTC.

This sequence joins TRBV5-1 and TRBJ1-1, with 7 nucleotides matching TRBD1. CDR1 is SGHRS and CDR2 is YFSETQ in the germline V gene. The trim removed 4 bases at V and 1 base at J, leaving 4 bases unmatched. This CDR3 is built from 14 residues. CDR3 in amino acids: CASSGRQGNTEAFF. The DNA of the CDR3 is TGCGCCAGCAGCGGCCGACAGGGGAACACTGAAGCTTTCTTT.

Here the CDR3 DNA reads TGTGCCAGTAGTTCTCCCTCCGACTTAGAAACCTCCTACGAGCAGTACTTC. Its translation is CASSSPSDLETSYEQYF. The chain couples TRBV19 to TRBJ2-7; no firm D call. Trimming pared 5 bases from V and 0 bases from J, leaving 20 bases between. Germline CDR1 and CDR2: LNHDA and SQIVND (reference sequence). This CDR3 is built from 17 residues.

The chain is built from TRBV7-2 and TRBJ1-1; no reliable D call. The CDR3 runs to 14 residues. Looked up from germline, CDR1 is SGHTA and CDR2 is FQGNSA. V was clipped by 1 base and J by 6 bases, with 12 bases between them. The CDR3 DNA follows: TGTGCCAGCAGCTTAGAATTTAGTGTTGCTGAAGCTTTCTTT. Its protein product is CASSLEFSVAEAFF.

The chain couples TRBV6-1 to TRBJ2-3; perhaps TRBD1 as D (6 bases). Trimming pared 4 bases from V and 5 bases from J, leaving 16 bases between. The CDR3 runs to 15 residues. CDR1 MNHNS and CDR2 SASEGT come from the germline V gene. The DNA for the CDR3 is TGTGCCAGCAGTGGACGGGACACCTTGGTAGATACGCAGTATTTT. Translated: CASSGRDTLVDTQYF.

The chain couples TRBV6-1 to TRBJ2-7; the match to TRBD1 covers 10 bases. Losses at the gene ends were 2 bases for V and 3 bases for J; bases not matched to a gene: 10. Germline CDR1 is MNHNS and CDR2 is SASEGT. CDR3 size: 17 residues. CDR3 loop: CASSEKPGTGVFYEQYF. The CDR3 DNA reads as TGTGCCAGCAGTGAAAAACCGGGGACAGGGGTGTTCTACGAGCAGTACTTC.

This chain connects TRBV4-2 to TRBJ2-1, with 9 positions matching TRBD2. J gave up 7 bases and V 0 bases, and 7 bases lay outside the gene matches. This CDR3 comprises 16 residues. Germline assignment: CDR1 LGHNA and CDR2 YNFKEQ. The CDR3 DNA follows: TGTGCCAGCAGCCAAGATTGGTCTAGCGGGACTAATGAGCAGTTCTTC. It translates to CASSQDWSSGTNEQFF.

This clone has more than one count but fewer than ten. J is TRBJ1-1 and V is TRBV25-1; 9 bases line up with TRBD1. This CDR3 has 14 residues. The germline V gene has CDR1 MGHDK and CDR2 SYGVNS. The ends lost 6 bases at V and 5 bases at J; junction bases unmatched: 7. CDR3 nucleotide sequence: TGTGCCAGCAGAGAGGGACAGGGTTGGACTGAAGCTTTCTTT. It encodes CASREGQGWTEAFF.

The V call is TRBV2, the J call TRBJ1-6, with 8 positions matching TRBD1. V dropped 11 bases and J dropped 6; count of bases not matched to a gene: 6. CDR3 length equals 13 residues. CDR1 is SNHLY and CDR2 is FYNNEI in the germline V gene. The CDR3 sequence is CAGQGRGNSPLHF. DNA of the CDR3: TGTGCCGGACAGGGTCGGGGTAATTCACCCCTCCACTTT.

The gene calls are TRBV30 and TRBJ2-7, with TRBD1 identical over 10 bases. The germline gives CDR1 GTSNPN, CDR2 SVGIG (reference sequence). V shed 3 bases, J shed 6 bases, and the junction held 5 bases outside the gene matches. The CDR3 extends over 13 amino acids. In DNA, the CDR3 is TGTGCCTGGAGGGGGACAGGGGTCTCCGAGCAGTACTTC. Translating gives CAWRGTGVSEQYF. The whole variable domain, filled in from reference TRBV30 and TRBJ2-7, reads SQTIHQWPATLVQPVGSPLSLECTVEGTSNPNLYWYRQAAGRGLQLLFYSVGIGQISSEVPQNLSASRPQDRQFILSSKKLLLSDSGFYLCAWRGTGVSEQYFGPGTRLTVT.